A single sample is the source of the 30 T cell receptor beta chains below, sequenced in a study of CXCR3-negative and CXCR3-positive naive CD8 T cells. Whole-study findings and limits: CXCR3-positive naive cells had more hydrophobic TRB CDR3s than CXCR3-negative naive cells.

No antigens are known for them. The TRB libraries of cDNA were built by UMI-labeled 5' RACE. No DNA is given; TCRdb re-called the 5' RACE reads and lists each CDR3 protein once. This sample's table has around 50,000 distinct CDR3 sequences. The sample taken for sequencing was naive CXCR3+ CD8+ T cells from blood. Documented subset: CD45RO-CCR7+CD27+CD95- naive CD8+ T cells expressing CXCR3 (TNR3+). Source of these receptors: a human donor in good health. Some clones in this sample may be carry-over from other donors' samples.

The V call is TRBV27, the J call TRBJ2-3. Germline V gives CDR1 MNHEY, CDR2 SMNVEV (reference sequence). The CDR3 loop spans 13 amino acids. The CDR3 region is CASSFTFGDTQYF.

This chain connects TRBV2 to TRBJ1-5; as DNA is missing, the TRBD1 call by TCRdb cannot be tested. The CDR3 spans 13 residues. Germline V gene data show CDR1 as SNHLY and CDR2 as FYNNEI. The CDR3 spells CASTTGAIQPQHF.

The chain recombines TRBV9 with TRBJ2-1; TCRdb indicates TRBD1, and absent DNA this call remains unverified. Germline CDR1 SGDLS, CDR2 YYNGEE. This CDR3 is 15 amino acids long. CDR3 loop: CASSVGQGVVNEQFF.

The chain employs TRBV29-1 and TRBJ2-7; TCRdb proposes TRBD2, but this gene call is untestable without DNA. This CDR3 spans 13 amino acids. The V gene's germline CDR1 is SQVTM and CDR2 ANQGSEA. The CDR3 loop reads CSVAGTPSYEQYF.

CDR3 sequence reads: CASSPLSRGDTEAFF. This rearrangement joins TRBV3-1 to TRBJ1-1; TCRdb picks TRBD1, but there is no DNA to check that call. Germline lookup yields CDR1 LGHDT and CDR2 YNNKEL (reference sequence). The CDR3 runs 15 residues.

V and J are TRBV15 and TRBJ2-1. CDR1 LNHNV and CDR2 YYDKDF come from the germline V gene (reference sequence). The CDR3 loop spans 13 amino acids. This CDR3 is CATSRDVRNEQFF.

This chain links TRBV12-3 or TRBV12-4 with TRBJ1-1; the TRBD1 assignment by TCRdb is unverifiable without DNA. There are 15 residues in the CDR3. The CDR3 reads CASNSPDRPNTEAFF.

The genes are TRBV20-1 and TRBJ2-2. The CDR3 runs 15 residues. The germline gives CDR1 DFQATT, CDR2 SNEGSKA (reference sequence). CDR3 sequence: CSARGLAAYTGELFF.

The chain is built from TRBV7-9 and TRBJ1-4. Per germline, CDR1 SEHNR and CDR2 FQNEAQ (reference sequence). The CDR3 extends over 14 amino acids. CDR3 amino acids: CASRSHDTNEKLFF. Filled out from reference TRBV7-9 and TRBJ1-4, the complete variable domain reads DTGVSQNPRHKITKRGQNVTFRCDPISEHNRLYWYRQTLGQGPEFLTYFQNEAQLEKSRLLSDRFSAERPKGSFSTLEIQRTEQGDSAMYLCASRSHDTNEKLFFGSGTQLSVL.

This chain uses TRBV28 with TRBJ2-1; TCRdb reports TRBD1, a call that lacks DNA to check it against. The CDR3 is 12 residues long. Germline V gene lookup returns CDR1 MDHEN and CDR2 SYDVKM. This CDR3 is CASWGSWNEQFF. Complete variable domain (other parts from reference TRBV28 and TRBJ2-1): DVKVTQSSRYLVKRTGEKVFLECVQDMDHENMFWYRQDPGLGLRLIYFSYDVKMKEKGDIPEGYSVSREKKERFSLILESASTNQTSMYLCASWGSWNEQFFGPGTRLTVL.

The V and J genes are TRBV12-3 or TRBV12-4 and TRBJ2-1; TCRdb's D gene call, TRBD1, goes unchecked for lack of DNA. The CDR3 has 16 amino acids. This CDR3 is CASRPPDRVFSNEQFF.

V usage is TRBV6-6 and J usage is TRBJ2-3; the TRBD1 assignment by TCRdb is unverifiable without DNA. Germline CDR1 is MNHNY and CDR2 is SVGAGI (reference sequence). This CDR3 has 18 amino acids. CDR3 loop: CASRPLSGQGGLADTQYF.

J is TRBJ1-1 and V is TRBV6-2 or TRBV6-3. CDR3 length equals 15 residues. Germline lookup yields CDR1 MNHEY and CDR2 SVGEGT. The CDR3 loop reads CASSSDRSINTEAFF.

V gene TRBV4-3 combines with J gene TRBJ2-1. The germline gives CDR1 LGHNA, CDR2 YSLEER. There are 16 residues in the CDR3. This CDR3 reads CASSQDLGPAYNEQFF.

The chain recombines TRBV5-1 with TRBJ2-2; as DNA is missing, the TRBD1 call by TCRdb cannot be tested. Germline V CDR1 and CDR2: SGHRS, YFSETQ. The CDR3 runs to 16 residues. This chain's CDR3 is CASSLDREWGTGELFF.

The genes are TRBV7-2 and TRBJ2-1; as DNA is missing, the TRBD2 call by TCRdb cannot be tested. Germline V gene data show CDR1 as SGHTA and CDR2 as FQGNSA. This CDR3 region has 18 residues. The CDR3: CASSPGTSGGRNYNEQFF.

V is TRBV4-3 and J is TRBJ2-6; TCRdb proposes TRBD2, but this gene call is untestable without DNA. Germline V lookup: CDR1 LGHNA, CDR2 YSLEER. The CDR3 is 17 residues long. CDR3 residues: CASSQDRGIGGANVLTF.

The chain combines TRBV7-9 with TRBJ2-5; TCRdb outputs TRBD2, but without DNA this stays unchecked. Germline V gives CDR1 SEHNR, CDR2 FQNEAQ (reference sequence). CDR3 size: 18 residues. The CDR3 sequence: CASSLVYLRGGRQETQYF.

The V call is TRBV5-6, the J call TRBJ1-1. CDR3 length: 15 amino acids. Germline loops: CDR1 SGHDT, CDR2 YYEEEE. The CDR3 loop is CASSFWNRIYTEAFF.

This chain joins TRBV10-1 and TRBJ2-1. The CDR3 has 15 amino acids. The V gene's germline CDR1 is WNHNN and CDR2 SYGVQD (reference sequence). The CDR3 loop is CASSESASPYNEQFF.

This chain connects TRBV27 to TRBJ1-1. From germline, CDR1 is MNHEY and CDR2 SMNVEV (reference sequence). The CDR3 runs 12 residues. The CDR3 region is CASSGMNTEAFF.

CDR3 region: CASRLTSGQGPQRTDTQYF. This chain connects TRBV23-1 to TRBJ2-3; as DNA is missing, the TRBD1 call by TCRdb cannot be tested. TRBV23-1 is an ORF, and what it does is uncertain. The CDR3 contains 19 residues.

This chain connects TRBV7-2 to TRBJ1-4. The CDR3 totals 15 residues. Germline V gene sequence: CDR1 SGHTA, CDR2 FQGNSA. Here the CDR3 reads CASSLVPATNEKLFF.

The chain is built from TRBV20-1 and TRBJ2-1; the D call from TCRdb, TRBD1, cannot be confirmed without DNA. CDR1 is DFQATT, CDR2 SNEGSKA, per germline (reference sequence). This CDR3 spans 15 amino acids. This CDR3 reads CSAVRWGDTYNEQFF.

The chain couples TRBV6-5 to TRBJ2-2; the TCRdb D gene call, TRBD1, has no DNA to confirm it. Germline V CDR1 and CDR2: MNHEY, SVGAGI. The CDR3 is 14 residues long. The CDR3 sequence: CASSYSNRAGELFF.

The chain employs TRBV5-1 and TRBJ2-7; TCRdb indicates TRBD2, and absent DNA this call remains unverified. The CDR3 is made up of 15 amino acids. The germline V gene encodes CDR1 SGHRS and CDR2 YFSETQ. The CDR3 protein is CASSQPGLAPYEQYF.

The CDR3 protein is CASGFRTGNGYTEAFF. The V gene is TRBV12-5, the J gene TRBJ1-1; checking the TCRdb D call of TRBD1 is not possible without DNA. The CDR3 spans 16 residues. The germline V gene encodes CDR1 LGHNT and CDR2 FRNRAP.

J is TRBJ2-2 and V is TRBV12-3 or TRBV12-4; TCRdb indicates TRBD1, and absent DNA this call remains unverified. The CDR3 totals 14 residues. This CDR3 reads CASSSGGKAWELFF.

The chain has TRBV23-1 and TRBJ1-5; the D call of TRBD1 rests on TCRdb alone, since no DNA is present to check it. TRBV23-1 is marked as an open reading frame, function uncertain. CDR3 length: 15 residues. The CDR3 reads CASSQAQGLRQPQHF.

V gene TRBV6-5 combines with J gene TRBJ1-2; the D gene TCRdb calls, TRBD1, cannot be checked with no DNA. CDR3 length equals 15 residues. CDR1 MNHEY and CDR2 SVGAGI come from the germline V gene. The CDR3 sequence is CASSYSRAGLQGYTF.